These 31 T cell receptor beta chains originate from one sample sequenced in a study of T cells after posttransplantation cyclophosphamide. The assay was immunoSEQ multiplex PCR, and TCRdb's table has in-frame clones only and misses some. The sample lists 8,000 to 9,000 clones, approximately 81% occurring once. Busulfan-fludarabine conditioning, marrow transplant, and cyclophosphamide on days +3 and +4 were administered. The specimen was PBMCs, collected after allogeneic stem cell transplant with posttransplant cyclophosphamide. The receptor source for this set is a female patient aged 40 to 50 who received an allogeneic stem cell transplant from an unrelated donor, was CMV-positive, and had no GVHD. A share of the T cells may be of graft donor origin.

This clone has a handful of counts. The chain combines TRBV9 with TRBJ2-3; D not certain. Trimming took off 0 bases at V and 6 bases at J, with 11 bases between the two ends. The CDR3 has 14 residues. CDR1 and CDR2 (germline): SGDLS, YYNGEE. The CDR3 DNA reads TGTGCCAGCAGCGTAGGGGCCGACGTGGATACGCAGTATTTT. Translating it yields CASSVGADVDTQYF.

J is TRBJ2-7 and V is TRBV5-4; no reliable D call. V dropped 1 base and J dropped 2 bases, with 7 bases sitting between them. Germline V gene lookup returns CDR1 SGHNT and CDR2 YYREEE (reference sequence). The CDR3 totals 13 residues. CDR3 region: CASSLTETYEQYF. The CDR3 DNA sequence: TGTGCCAGCAGCTTGACAGAAACCTACGAGCAGTACTTC. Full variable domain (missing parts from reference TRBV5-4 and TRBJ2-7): ETGVTQSPTHLIKTRGQQVTLRCSSQSGHNTVSWYQQALGQGPQFIFQYYREEENGRGNFPPRFSGLQFPNYSSELNVNALELDDSALYLCASSLTETYEQYFGPGTRLTVT.

CDR3 DNA sequence: TGTGCCAGCCTCCGGGGTCTCACAGATACGCAGTATTTT. Amino acid sequence: CASLRGLTDTQYF. The chain uses TRBV7-9 and TRBJ2-3; D might be TRBD2 (5 bases). CDR1 and CDR2 from the germline V gene are SEHNR and FQNEAQ (reference sequence). The length of the CDR3 is 13 residues. V was trimmed by 8 bases and J by 2 bases, leaving 11 bases between them.

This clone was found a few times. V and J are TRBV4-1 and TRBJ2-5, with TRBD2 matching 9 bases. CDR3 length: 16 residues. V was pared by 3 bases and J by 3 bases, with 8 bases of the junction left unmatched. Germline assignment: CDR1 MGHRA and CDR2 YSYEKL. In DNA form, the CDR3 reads TGCGCCAGCAGCCAGGGGGGACTAGCCGTGGAAGAGACCCAGTACTTC. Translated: CASSQGGLAVEETQYF.

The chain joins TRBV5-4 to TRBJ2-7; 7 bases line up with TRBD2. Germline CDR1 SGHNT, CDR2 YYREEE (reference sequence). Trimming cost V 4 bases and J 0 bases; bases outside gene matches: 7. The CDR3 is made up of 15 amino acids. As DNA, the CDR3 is TGTGCCAGCAGCACCTCGGGACTAAGCTCCTACGAGCAGTACTTC. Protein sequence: CASSTSGLSSYEQYF.

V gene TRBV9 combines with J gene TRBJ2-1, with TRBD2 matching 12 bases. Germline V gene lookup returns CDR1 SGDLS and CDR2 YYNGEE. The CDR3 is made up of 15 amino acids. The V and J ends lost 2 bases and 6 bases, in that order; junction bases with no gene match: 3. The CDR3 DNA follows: TGTGCCAGCAGCGTTCTGGGACTAGCGGGCAATGAGCAGTTCTTC. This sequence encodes CASSVLGLAGNEQFF.

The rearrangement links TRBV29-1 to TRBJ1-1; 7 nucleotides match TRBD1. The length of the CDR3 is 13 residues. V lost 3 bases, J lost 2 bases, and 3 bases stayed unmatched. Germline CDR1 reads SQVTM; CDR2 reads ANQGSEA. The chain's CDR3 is CSVETGSNTEAFF. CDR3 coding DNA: TGCAGCGTTGAGACAGGGTCAAACACTGAAGCTTTCTTT.

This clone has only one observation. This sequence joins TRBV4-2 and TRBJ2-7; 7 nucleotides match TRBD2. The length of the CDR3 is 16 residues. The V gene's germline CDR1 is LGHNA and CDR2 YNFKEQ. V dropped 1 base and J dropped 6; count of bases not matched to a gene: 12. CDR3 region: CASSQGGEGTSIEQYF. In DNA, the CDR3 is TGTGCCAGCAGCCAAGGGGGGGAGGGTACGTCCATCGAGCAGTACTTC.

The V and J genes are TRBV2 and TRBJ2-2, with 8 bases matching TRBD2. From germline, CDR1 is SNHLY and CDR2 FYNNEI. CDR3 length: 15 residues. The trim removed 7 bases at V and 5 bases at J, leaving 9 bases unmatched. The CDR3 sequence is CASNPTSGGTGELFF. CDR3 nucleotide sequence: TGTGCCAGCAACCCAACTAGCGGAGGAACCGGGGAGCTGTTTTTT.

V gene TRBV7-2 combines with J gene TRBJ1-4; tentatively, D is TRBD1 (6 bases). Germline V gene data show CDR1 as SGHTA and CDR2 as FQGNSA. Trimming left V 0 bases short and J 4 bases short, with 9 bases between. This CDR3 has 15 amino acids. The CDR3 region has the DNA TGTGCCAGCAGCTTAGCGGACAGTTTTAATGAAAAACTGTTTTTT. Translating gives CASSLADSFNEKLFF.

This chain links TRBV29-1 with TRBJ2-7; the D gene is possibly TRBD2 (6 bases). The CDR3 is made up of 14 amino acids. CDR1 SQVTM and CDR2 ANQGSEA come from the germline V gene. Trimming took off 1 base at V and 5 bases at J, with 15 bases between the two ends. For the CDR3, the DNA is TGCAGCGTTGAAGGCTGGAGGGGAGGCGACGAGCAGTACTTC. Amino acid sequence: CSVEGWRGGDEQYF.

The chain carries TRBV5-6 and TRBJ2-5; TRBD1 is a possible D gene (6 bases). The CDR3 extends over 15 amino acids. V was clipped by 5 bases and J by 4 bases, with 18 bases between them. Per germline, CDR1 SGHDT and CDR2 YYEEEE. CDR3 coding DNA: TGTGCCAGCAGTAACCTTGACAGGACCGCAGAGACCCAGTACTTC. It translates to CASSNLDRTAETQYF.

CDR3 sequence (DNA): TGTGCCAGCAGCTCAACAGATACGCAGTATTTT. Residues: CASSSTDTQYF. The chain joins TRBV11-3 to TRBJ2-3; D gene uncertain. The germline V gene encodes CDR1 SGHNT and CDR2 YENEEA. CDR3 length equals 11 residues. The V end lost 4 bases, the J end lost 3 bases, and 2 bases lay between the germline ends.

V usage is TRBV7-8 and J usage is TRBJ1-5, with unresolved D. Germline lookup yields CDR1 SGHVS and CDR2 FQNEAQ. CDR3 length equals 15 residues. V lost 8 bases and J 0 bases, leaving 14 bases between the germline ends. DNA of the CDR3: TGTGCCAGCTCTGCCCCCTACTATAGCAATCAGCCCCAGCATTTT. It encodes CASSAPYYSNQPQHF.

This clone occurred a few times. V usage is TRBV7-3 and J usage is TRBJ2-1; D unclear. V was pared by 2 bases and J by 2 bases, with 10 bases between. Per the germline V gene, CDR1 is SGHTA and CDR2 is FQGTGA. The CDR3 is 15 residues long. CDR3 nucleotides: TGTGCCAGCAGCTTAGGTTCTATGGCCTACAATGAGCAGTTCTTC. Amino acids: CASSLGSMAYNEQFF.

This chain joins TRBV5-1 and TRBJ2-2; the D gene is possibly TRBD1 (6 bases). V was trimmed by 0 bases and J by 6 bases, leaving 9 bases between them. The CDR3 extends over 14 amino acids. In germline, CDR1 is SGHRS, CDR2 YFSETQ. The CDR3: CASSLEQGAGELFF. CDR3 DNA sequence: TGCGCCAGCAGCTTGGAACAGGGTGCCGGGGAGCTGTTTTTT.

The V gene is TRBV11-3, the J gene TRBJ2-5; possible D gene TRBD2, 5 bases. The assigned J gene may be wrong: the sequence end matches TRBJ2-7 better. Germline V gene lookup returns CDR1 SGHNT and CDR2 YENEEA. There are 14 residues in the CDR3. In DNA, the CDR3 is TGTGCCAGCTCTCCCTTCGGGAAGACCTACGAGCAGTACTTC. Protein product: CASSPFGKTYEQYF.

The CDR3 DNA is TGCGCCAGCAGCTTGTCGGGGGGGGGAGACAATGAGCAGTTCTTC. This sequence encodes CASSLSGGGDNEQFF. The V call is TRBV5-1, the J call TRBJ2-1, with 8 bases matching TRBD2. There are 15 residues in the CDR3. Losses at the gene ends were 1 base for V and 5 bases for J; bases not matched to a gene: 5. Germline V CDR1 and CDR2: SGHRS, YFSETQ.

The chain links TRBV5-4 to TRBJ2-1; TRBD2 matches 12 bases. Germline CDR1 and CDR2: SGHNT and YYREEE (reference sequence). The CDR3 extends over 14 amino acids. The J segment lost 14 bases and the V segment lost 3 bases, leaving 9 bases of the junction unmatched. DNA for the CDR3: TGTGCCAGCAGCTCCCCGACTAGCGGGGGCTCTGAGTTCTTC. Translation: CASSSPTSGGSEFF. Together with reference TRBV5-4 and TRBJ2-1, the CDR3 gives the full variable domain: ETGVTQSPTHLIKTRGQQVTLRCSSQSGHNTVSWYQQALGQGPQFIFQYYREEENGRGNFPPRFSGLQFPNYSSELNVNALELDDSALYLCASSSPTSGGSEFFGPGTRLTVL.

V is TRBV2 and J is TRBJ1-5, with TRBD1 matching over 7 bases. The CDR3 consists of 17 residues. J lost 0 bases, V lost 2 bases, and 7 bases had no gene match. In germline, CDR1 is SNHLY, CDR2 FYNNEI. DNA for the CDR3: TGTGCCAGCAGTGAAATAGGGACAGCTCATAGCAATCAGCCCCAGCATTTT. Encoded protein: CASSEIGTAHSNQPQHF.

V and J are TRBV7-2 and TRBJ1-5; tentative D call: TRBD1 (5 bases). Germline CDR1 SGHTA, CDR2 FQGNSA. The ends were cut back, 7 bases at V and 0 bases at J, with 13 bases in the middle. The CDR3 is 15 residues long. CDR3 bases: TGTGCCAGCAACATGGACACTTATAGCAATCAGCCCCAGCATTTT. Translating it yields CASNMDTYSNQPQHF. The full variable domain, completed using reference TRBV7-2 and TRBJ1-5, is GAGVSQSPSNKVTEKGKDVELRCDPISGHTALYWYRQSLGQGLEFLIYFQGNSAPDKSGLPSDRFSAERTGGSVSTLTIQRTQQEDSAVYLCASNMDTYSNQPQHFGDGTRLSIL.

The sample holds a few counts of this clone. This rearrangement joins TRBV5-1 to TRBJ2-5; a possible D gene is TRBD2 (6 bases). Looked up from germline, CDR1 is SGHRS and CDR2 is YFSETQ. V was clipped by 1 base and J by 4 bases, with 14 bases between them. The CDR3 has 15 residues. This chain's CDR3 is CASSLRRGTGETQYF. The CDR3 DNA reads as TGCGCCAGCAGCTTGCGACGGGGGACGGGAGAGACCCAGTACTTC.

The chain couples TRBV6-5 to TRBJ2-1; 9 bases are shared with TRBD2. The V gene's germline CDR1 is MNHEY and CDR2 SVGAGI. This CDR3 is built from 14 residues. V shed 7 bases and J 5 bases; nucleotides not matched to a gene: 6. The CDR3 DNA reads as TGTGCCAGCAACGAACTAGCGGGCAACAATGAGCAGTTCTTC. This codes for CASNELAGNNEQFF.

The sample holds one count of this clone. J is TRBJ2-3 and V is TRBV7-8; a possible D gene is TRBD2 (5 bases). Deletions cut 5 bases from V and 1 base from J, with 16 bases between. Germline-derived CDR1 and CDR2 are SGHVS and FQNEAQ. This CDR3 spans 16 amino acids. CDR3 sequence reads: CASSAGNTGRTDTQYF. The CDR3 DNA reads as TGTGCCAGCAGCGCCGGGAACACGGGTCGCACAGATACGCAGTATTTT.

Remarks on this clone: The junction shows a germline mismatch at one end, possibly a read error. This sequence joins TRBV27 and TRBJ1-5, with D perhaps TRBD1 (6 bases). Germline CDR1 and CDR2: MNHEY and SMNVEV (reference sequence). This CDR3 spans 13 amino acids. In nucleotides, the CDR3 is TGTGTCAGCAGTTTGGGGGCGGGTCAGCCCCAGCATTTT. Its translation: CVSSLGAGQPQHF.

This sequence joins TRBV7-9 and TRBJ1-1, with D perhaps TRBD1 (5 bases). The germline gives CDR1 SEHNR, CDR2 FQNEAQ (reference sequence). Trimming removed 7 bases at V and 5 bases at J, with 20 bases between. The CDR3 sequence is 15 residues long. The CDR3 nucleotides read TGTGCCAGCAAGTTCGGGGGGGACTCAGGGACTGAAGCTTTCTTT. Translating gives CASKFGGDSGTEAFF.

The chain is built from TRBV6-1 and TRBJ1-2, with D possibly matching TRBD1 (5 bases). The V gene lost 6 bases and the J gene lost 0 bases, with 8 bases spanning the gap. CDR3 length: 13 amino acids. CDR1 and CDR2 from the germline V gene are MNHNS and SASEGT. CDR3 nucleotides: TGTGCCAGCAGCGCGACAGCTAACTATGGCTACACCTTC. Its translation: CASSATANYGYTF.

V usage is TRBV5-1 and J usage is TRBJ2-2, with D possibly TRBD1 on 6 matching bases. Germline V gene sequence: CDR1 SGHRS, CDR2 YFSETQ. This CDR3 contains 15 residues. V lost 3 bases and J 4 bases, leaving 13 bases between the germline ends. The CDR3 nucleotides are TGCGCCAGCAGCTGGAGACAGGCCAGCACCGGGGAGCTGTTTTTT. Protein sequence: CASSWRQASTGELFF.

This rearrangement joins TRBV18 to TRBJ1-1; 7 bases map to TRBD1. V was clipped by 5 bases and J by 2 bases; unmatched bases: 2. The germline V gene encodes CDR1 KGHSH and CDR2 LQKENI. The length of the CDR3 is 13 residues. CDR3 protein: CASSGTVNTEAFF. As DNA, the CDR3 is TGTGCCAGCTCAGGGACAGTAAACACTGAAGCTTTCTTT. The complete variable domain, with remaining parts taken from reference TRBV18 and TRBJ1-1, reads NAGVMQNPRHLVRRRGQEARLRCSPMKGHSHVYWYRQLPEEGLKFMVYLQKENIIDESGMPKERFSAEFPKEGPSILRIQQVVRGDSAAYFCASSGTVNTEAFFGQGTRLTVV.

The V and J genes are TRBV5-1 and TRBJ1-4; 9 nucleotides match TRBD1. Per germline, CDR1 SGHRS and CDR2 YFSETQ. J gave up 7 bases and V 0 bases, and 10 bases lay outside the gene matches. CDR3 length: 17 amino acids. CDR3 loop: CASSLVSPGTGSEKLFF. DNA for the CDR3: TGCGCCAGCAGCTTGGTTAGCCCCGGGACAGGGTCTGAAAAACTGTTTTTT.

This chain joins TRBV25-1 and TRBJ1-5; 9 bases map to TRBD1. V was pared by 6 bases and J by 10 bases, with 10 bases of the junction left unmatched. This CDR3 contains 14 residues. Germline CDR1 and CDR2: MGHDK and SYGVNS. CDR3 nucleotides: TGTGCCAGCAGCCCTAGGACAGGGGTCTTCCCCCAGCATTTT. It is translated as CASSPRTGVFPQHF.